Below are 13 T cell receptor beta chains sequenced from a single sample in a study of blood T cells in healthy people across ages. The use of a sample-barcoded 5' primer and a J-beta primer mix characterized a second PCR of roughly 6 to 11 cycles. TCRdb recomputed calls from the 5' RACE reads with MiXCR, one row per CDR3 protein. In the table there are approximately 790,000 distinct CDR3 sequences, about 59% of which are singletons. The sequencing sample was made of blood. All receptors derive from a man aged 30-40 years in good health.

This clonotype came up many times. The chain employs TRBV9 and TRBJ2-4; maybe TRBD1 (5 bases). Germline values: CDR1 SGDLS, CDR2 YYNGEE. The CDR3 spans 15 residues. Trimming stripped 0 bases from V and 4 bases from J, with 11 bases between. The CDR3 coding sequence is TGTGCCAGCAGCGTAGAGGCGCAGGGTAAAAACATTCAGTACTTC. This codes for CASSVEAQGKNIQYF. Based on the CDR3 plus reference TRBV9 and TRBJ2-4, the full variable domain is DSGVTQTPKHLITATGQRVTLRCSPRSGDLSVYWYQQSLDQGLQFLIQYYNGEERAKGNILERFSAQQFPDLHSELNLSSLELGDSALYFCASSVEAQGKNIQYFGAGTRLSVL.

In nucleotides, the CDR3 is TGTGCCAGCAGTTTCAGACAGGGGAATTATAATTCACCCCTCCACTTT. Protein: CASSFRQGNYNSPLHF. This chain joins TRBV6-2 or TRBV6-3 and TRBJ1-6, with TRBD1 matching 8 bases. The CDR3 contains 16 residues. Germline V gene data show CDR1 as MNHEY and CDR2 as SVGEGT. The J segment lost 4 bases and the V segment lost 4 bases, leaving 6 bases of the junction unmatched.

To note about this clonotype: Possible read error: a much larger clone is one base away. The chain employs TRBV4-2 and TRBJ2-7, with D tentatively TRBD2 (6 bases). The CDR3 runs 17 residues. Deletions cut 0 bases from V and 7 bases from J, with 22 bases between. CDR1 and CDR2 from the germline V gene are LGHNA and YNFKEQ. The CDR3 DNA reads TGTGCCAGCAGCCAAGAGGCCTCTGCGGGGAGAGGGGATGAGCAGTACTTC. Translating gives CASSQEASAGRGDEQYF.

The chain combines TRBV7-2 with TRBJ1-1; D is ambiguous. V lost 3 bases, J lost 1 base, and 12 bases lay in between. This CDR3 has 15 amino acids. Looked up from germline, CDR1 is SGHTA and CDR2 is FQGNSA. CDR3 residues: CASSFRGEGNTEAFF. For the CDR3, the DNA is TGTGCCAGCAGCTTCCGAGGAGAGGGGAACACTGAAGCTTTCTTT.

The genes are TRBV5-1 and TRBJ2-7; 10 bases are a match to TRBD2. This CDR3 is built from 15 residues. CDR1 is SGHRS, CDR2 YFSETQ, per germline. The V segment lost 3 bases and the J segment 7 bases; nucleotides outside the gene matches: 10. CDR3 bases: TGCGCCAGCAGCTCACTAGCGGGGACTAACAATGAGCAGTACTTC. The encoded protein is CASSSLAGTNNEQYF.

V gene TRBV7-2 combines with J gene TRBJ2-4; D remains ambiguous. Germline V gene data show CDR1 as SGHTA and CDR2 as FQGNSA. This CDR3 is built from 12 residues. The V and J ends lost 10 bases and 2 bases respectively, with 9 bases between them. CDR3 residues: CAISLTKNIQYF. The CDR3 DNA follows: TGTGCCATCTCCCTTACCAAAAACATTCAGTACTTC.

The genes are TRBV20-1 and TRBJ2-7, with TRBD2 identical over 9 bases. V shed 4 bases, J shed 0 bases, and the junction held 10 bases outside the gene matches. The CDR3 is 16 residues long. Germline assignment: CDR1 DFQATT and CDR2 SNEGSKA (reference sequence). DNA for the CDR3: TGCAGTGCTAAGACGGCCACTAGCGGGCTCTCCTACGAGCAGTACTTC. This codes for CSAKTATSGLSYEQYF.

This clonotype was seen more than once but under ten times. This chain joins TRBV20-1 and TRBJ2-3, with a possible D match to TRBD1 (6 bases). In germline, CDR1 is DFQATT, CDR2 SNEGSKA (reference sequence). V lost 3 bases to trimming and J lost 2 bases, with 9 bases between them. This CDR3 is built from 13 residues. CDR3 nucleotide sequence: TGCAGTGCTAGGCAGGGGCCCACAGATACGCAGTATTTT. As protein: CSARQGPTDTQYF.

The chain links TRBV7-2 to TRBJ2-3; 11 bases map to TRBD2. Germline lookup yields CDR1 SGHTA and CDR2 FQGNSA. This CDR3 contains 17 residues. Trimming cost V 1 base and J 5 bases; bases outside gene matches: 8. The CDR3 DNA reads TGTGCCAGCAGCTTAGGTAGCGGGGGGGGGATGATAGATACGCAGTATTTT. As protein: CASSLGSGGGMIDTQYF. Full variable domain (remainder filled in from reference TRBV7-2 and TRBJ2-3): GAGVSQSPSNKVTEKGKDVELRCDPISGHTALYWYRQSLGQGLEFLIYFQGNSAPDKSGLPSDRFSAERTGGSVSTLTIQRTQQEDSAVYLCASSLGSGGGMIDTQYFGPGTRLTVL.

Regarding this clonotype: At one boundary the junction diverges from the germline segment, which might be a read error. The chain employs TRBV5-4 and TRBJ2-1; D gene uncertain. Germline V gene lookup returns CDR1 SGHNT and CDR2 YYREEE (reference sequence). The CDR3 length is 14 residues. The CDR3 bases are TGTGCCGGCAGCTCAAAGGGATCCTACAATGAGCAGTTCTTC. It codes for CAGSSKGSYNEQFF.

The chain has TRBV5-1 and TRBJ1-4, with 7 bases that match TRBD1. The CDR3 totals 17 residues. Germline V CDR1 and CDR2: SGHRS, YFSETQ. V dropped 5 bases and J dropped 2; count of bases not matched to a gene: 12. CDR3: CASRTGRGRGTNEKLFF. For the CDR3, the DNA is TGCGCCAGCAGGACGGGAAGGGGGCGCGGTACTAATGAAAAACTGTTTTTT.

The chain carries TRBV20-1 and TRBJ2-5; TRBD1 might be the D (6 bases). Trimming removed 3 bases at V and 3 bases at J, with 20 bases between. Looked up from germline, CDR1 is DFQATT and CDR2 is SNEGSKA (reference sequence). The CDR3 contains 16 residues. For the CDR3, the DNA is TGCAGTGCTAGGAGCCCAGGGGCCCTGGGAAAAGAGACCCAGTACTTC. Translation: CSARSPGALGKETQYF.

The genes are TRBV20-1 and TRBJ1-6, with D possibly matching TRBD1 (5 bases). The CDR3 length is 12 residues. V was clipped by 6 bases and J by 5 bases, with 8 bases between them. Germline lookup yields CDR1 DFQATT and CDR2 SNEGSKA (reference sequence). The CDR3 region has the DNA TGCAGTGCACCAGGGAATAATTCACCCCTCCACTTT. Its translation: CSAPGNNSPLHF.